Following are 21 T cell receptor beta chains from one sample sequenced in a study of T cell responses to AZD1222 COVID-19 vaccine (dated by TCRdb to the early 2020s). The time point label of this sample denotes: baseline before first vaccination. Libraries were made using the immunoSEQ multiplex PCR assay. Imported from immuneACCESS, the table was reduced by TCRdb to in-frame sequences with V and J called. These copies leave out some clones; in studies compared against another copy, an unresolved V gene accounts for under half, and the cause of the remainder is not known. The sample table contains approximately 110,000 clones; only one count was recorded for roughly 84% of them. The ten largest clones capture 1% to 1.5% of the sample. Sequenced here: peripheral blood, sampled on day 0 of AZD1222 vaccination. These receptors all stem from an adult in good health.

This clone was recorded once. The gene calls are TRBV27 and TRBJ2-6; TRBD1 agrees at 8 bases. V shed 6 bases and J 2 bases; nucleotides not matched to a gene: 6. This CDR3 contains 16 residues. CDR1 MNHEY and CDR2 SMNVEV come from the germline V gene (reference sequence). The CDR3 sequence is CASRRTGSAGANVLTF. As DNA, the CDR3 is TGTGCCAGCAGGAGGACAGGGAGCGCTGGGGCCAACGTCCTGACTTTC.

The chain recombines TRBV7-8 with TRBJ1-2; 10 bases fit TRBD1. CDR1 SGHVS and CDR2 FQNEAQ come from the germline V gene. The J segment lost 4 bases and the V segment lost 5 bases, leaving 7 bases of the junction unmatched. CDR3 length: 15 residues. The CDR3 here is CASSPRRTGGYGYTF. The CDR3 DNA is TGTGCCAGCAGCCCTCGGCGGACAGGGGGCTATGGCTACACCTTC. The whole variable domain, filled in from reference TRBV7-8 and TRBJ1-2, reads GAGVSQSPRYKVAKRGQDVALRCDPISGHVSLFWYQQALGQGPEFLTYFQNEAQLDKSGLPSDRFFAERPEGSVSTLKIQRTQQEDSAVYLCASSPRRTGGYGYTFGSGTRLTVV.

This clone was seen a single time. The CDR3 sequence: CASNGPANYGYTF. The CDR3 DNA sequence: TGTGCCAGCAACGGCCCAGCTAACTATGGCTACACCTTC. The rearrangement links TRBV28 to TRBJ1-2, with D unresolved. V lost 7 bases to trimming and J lost 0 bases, with 9 bases between them. Germline-derived CDR1 and CDR2 are MDHEN and SYDVKM. CDR3 size: 13 residues.

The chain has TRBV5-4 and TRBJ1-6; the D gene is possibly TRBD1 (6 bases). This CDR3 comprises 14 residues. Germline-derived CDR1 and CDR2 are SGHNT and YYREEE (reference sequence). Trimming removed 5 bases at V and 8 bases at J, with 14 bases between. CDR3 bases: TGTGCCAGCAGAGCAGACAGGTTTCATTCACCCCTCCACTTT. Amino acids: CASRADRFHSPLHF.

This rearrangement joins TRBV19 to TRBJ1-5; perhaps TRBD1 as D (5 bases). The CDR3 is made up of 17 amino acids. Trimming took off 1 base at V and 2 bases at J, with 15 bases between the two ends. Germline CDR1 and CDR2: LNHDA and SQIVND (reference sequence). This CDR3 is CASSIVRGVRGNQPQHF. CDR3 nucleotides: TGTGCCAGTAGTATAGTGCGGGGGGTTAGGGGCAATCAGCCCCAGCATTTT.

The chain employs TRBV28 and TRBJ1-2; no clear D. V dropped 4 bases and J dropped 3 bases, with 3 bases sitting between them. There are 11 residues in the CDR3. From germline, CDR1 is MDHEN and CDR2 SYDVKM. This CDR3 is CASSSYYGYTF. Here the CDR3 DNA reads TGTGCCAGCAGTTCGTACTATGGCTACACCTTC.

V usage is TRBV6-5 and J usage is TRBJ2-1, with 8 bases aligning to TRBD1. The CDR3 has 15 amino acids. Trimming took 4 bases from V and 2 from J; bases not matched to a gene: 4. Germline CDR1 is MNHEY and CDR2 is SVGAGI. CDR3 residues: CASSSGTGPYNEQFF. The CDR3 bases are TGTGCCAGCAGTTCTGGGACAGGACCCTACAATGAGCAGTTCTTC.

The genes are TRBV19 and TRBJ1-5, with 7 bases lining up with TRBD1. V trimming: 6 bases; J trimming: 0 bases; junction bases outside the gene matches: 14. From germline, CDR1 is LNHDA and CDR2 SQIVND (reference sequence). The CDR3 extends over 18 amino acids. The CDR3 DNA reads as TGTGCCAGTAGGTCCTTGACAGGGTCGGTATATAGCAATCAGCCCCAGCATTTT. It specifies CASRSLTGSVYSNQPQHF.

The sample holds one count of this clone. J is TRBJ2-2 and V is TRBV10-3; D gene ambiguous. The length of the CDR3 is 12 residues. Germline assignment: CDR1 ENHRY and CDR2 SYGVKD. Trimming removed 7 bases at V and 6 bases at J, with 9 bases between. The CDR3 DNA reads TGTGCCATCACCCCAACCGCCGGGGAGCTGTTTTTT. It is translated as CAITPTAGELFF.

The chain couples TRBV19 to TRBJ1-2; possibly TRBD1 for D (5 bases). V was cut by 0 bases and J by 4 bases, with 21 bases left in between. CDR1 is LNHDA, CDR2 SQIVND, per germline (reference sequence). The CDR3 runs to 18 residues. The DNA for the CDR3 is TGTGCCAGTAGTATAGACGGGAGGACCTTCGAGGGGTTCTATGGCTACACCTTC. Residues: CASSIDGRTFEGFYGYTF.

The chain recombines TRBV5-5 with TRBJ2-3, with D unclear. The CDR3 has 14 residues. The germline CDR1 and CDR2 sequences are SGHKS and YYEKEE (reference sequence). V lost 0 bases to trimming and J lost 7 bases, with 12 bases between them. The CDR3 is CASSLEAATNTQYF. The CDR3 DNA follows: TGTGCCAGCAGCTTGGAGGCCGCAACGAATACGCAGTATTTT.

DNA for the CDR3: TGTGCCAGCAGCGCGCAGACAGGGACGAACACTGAAGCTTTCTTT. Residues: CASSAQTGTNTEAFF. This chain links TRBV9 with TRBJ1-1; 7 bases fit TRBD1. The CDR3 is 15 residues long. The germline V gene encodes CDR1 SGDLS and CDR2 YYNGEE. The V and J ends lost 3 bases and 1 base, in that order; junction bases with no gene match: 6. The complete variable domain, with remaining parts taken from reference TRBV9 and TRBJ1-1, reads DSGVTQTPKHLITATGQRVTLRCSPRSGDLSVYWYQQSLDQGLQFLIQYYNGEERAKGNILERFSAQQFPDLHSELNLSSLELGDSALYFCASSAQTGTNTEAFFGQGTRLTVV.

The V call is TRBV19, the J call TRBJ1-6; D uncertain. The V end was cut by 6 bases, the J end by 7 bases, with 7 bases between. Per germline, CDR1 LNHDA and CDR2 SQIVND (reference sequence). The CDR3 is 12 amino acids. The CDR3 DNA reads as TGTGCCAGTAGCCCCGGGAATTCACCCCTCCACTTT. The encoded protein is CASSPGNSPLHF.

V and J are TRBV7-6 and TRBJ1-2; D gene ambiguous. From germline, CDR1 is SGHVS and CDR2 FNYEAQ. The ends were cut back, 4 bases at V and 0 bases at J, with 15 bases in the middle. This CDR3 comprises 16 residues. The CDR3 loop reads CASSSWSPRTNYGYTF. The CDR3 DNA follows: TGTGCCAGCAGCTCCTGGAGCCCCCGTACTAACTATGGCTACACCTTC. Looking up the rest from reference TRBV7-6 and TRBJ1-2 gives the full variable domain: GAGVSQSPRYKVTKRGQDVALRCDPISGHVSLYWYRQALGQGPEFLTYFNYEAQQDKSGLPNDRFSAERPEGSISTLTIQRTEQRDSAMYRCASSSWSPRTNYGYTFGSGTRLTVV.

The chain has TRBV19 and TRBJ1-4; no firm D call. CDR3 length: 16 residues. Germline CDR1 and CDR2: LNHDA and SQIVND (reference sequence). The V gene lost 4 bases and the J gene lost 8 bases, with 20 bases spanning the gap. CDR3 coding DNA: TGTGCCAGTAGTACCGTATACCAGCACGGTGGAGAAAAACTGTTTTTT. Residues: CASSTVYQHGGEKLFF.

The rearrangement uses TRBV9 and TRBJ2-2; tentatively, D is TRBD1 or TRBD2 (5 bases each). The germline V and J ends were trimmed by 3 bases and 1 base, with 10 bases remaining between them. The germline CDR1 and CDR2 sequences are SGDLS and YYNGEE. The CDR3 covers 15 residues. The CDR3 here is CASSDRDGNTGELFF. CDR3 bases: TGTGCCAGCAGCGACCGGGACGGGAACACCGGGGAGCTGTTTTTT. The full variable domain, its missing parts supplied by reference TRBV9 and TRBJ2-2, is DSGVTQTPKHLITATGQRVTLRCSPRSGDLSVYWYQQSLDQGLQFLIQYYNGEERAKGNILERFSAQQFPDLHSELNLSSLELGDSALYFCASSDRDGNTGELFFGEGSRLTVL.

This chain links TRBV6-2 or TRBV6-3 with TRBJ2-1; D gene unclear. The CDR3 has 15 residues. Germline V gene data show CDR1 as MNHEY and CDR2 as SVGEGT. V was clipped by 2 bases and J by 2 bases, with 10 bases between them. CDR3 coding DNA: TGTGCCAGCAGTTACACGGCGTCTACCTACAATGAGCAGTTCTTC. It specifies CASSYTASTYNEQFF.

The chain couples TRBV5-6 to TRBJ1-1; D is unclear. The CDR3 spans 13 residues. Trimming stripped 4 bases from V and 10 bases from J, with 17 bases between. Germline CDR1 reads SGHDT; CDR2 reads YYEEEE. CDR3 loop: CASSRRTLRRAFF. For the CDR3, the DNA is TGTGCCAGCAGCCGACGGACCCTAAGAAGAGCTTTCTTT.

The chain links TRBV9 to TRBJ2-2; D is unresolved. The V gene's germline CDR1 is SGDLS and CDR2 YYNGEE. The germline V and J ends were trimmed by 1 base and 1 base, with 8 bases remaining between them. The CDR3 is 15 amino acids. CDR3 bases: TGTGCCAGCAGCGTATATGCAGTGAACACCGGGGAGCTGTTTTTT. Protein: CASSVYAVNTGELFF.

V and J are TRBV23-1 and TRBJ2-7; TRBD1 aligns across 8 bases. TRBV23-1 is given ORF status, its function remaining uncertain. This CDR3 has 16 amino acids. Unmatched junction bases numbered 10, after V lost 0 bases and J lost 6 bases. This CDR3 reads CASSQSTGAVTVEQYF. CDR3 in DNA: TGCGCCAGCAGTCAATCGACAGGGGCTGTTACGGTCGAGCAGTACTTC.

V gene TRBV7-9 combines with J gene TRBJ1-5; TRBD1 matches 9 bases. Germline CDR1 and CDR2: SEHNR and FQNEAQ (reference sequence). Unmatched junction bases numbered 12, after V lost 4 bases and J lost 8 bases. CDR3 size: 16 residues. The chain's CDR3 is CASSSADRGKEEPQHF. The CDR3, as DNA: TGTGCCAGCAGCTCCGCGGACAGGGGAAAAGAAGAGCCCCAGCATTTT.